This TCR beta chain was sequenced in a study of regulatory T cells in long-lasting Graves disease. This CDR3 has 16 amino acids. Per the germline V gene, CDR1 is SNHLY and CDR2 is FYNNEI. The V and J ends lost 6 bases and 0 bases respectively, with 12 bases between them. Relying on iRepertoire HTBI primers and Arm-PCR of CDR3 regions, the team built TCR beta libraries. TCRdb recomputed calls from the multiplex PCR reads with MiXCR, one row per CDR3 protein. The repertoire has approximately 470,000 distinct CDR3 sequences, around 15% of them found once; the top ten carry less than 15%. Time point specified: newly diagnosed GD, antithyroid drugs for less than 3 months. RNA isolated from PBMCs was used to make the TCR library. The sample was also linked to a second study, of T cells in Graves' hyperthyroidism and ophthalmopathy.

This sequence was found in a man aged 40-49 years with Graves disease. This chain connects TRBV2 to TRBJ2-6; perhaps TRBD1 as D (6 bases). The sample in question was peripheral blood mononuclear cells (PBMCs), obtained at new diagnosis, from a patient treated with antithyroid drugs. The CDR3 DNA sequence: TGTGCCAGCAGCCGGACAGAAACCTCTGGGGCCAACGTCCTGACTTTC. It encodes CASSRTETSGANVLTF.